The sequence of this TCR beta chain was determined in a study of CD8 T cells in ankylosing spondylitis. Findings of the study overall: CD8+ disease-linked clones were present at relatively low frequencies in blood. A motif of under ten highly homologous TCR beta variants was seen as apparently characteristic of ankylosing spondylitis blood.

This clonotype was counted many times. Antigen unknown. Using its own MiXCR run on the 5' RACE reads, TCRdb lists one record per CDR3 protein. The sample records tens of thousands of distinct CDR3 sequences, approximately 10% being singletons. The CDR3 has 15 amino acids. CDR1 is MNHNS, CDR2 SASEGT, per germline. V was pared by 5 bases and J by 0 bases, with 10 bases between. What was sequenced was blood, either unsorted or a sorted T cell fraction (not recorded which). The rearrangement uses TRBV6-1 and TRBJ2-2; D is perhaps TRBD1 (5 bases). This TCR derives from a male donor with ankylosing spondylitis or in good health (not recorded which). CDR3 residues: CASSPRQTNTGELFF. The CDR3 coding sequence is TGTGCCAGCAGTCCTAGACAGACGAACACCGGGGAGCTGTTTTTT.